The TCR beta chain described here comes from a study of cytomegalovirus exposure and HLA in healthy donors. The study's findings and limits: The later analysis indicated that the majority of CMV-associated TCR beta chains appeared HLA-restricted.

The table lists this clone with a few counts. The target antigen is unknown. PCR employed 60 Vbeta and 13 Jbeta primers. The protocol was immunoSEQ multiplex PCR, while the TCRdb copy is restricted to in-frame clones and leaves out a portion. The sample has about 150,000 clones, roughly 80% seen once. The specimen was PBMCs. This TCR derives from a man aged 40-50 years in good health and CMV-seropositive.

Here the CDR3 reads CASFGMNTEAFF. CDR3 sequence (DNA): TGTGCCAGCTTCGGGATGAACACTGAAGCTTTCTTT. The chain carries TRBV2 and TRBJ1-1; D remains ambiguous. The germline CDR1 and CDR2 sequences are SNHLY and FYNNEI. The CDR3 consists of 12 residues. V gave up 8 bases and J gave up 0 bases, with 7 bases separating them.